Following are 21 T cell receptor beta chains from one sample sequenced in a study of immune evolution from preneoplasia to lung adenocarcinoma. Libraries were prepared by immunoSEQ multiplex PCR; TCRdb keeps only in-frame clonotypes and omits some of them. Of some 6,200 clones listed, around 74% are singletons. The specimen sequenced was FFPE adjacent normal lung tissue. All receptors come from a donor older than 65 with lung adenocarcinoma.

V is TRBV9 and J is TRBJ1-1; D possibly corresponds to TRBD1 (5 bases). Germline loops: CDR1 SGDLS, CDR2 YYNGEE. V gave up 4 bases and J gave up 5 bases, with 12 bases separating them. The CDR3 contains 13 residues. The CDR3 DNA reads TGTGCCAGCAGCCAGCTAACAGGTACTGAAGCTTTCTTT. Encoded protein: CASSQLTGTEAFF.

The V call is TRBV29-1, the J call TRBJ1-2, with 9 bases that match TRBD1. CDR3 length: 12 residues. V trimming: 7 bases; J trimming: 6 bases; junction bases outside the gene matches: 6. Germline V gene data show CDR1 as SQVTM and CDR2 as ANQGSEA. The CDR3 loop reads CSERTGGDGYTF. CDR3 bases: TGCAGCGAGCGAACAGGGGGCGATGGCTACACCTTC. The full variable domain, rest sourced from reference TRBV29-1 and TRBJ1-2, is SAVISQKPSRDICQRGTSLTIQCQVDSQVTMMFWYRQQPGQSLTLIATANQGSEATYESGFVIDKFPISRPNLTFSTLTVSNMSPEDSSIYLCSERTGGDGYTFGSGTRLTVV.

A single count supports this clone. The chain couples TRBV7-9 to TRBJ2-5; D assignment may be TRBD1 or TRBD2 (6 bases each). Germline values: CDR1 SEHNR, CDR2 FQNEAQ (reference sequence). The CDR3 has 12 residues. The V end lost 1 base, the J end lost 7 bases, and 7 bases lay between the germline ends. CDR3 bases: TGTGCCAGCAGCTTAGAGGGGGGGACCCAGTACTTC. The encoded protein is CASSLEGGTQYF.

V and J are TRBV7-9 and TRBJ2-7; 8 bases map to TRBD2. There are 15 residues in the CDR3. CDR1 and CDR2 from the germline V gene are SEHNR and FQNEAQ (reference sequence). The ends lost 1 base at V and 7 bases at J; junction bases unmatched: 9. CDR3 protein: CASSLGSGSVLEQYF. CDR3 DNA: TGTGCCAGCAGCTTAGGGAGCGGGAGCGTCCTGGAGCAGTACTTC.

The chain uses TRBV2 and TRBJ1-1; maybe TRBD1 (5 bases). Per the germline V gene, CDR1 is SNHLY and CDR2 is FYNNEI. V was clipped by 5 bases and J by 2 bases, with 9 bases between them. CDR3 length: 13 residues. The CDR3 sequence is CASSLDSNTEAFF. The CDR3 nucleotides are TGTGCCAGCAGTCTCGACAGTAACACTGAAGCTTTCTTT. Complete variable domain (other parts from reference TRBV2 and TRBJ1-1): EPEVTQTPSHQVTQMGQEVILRCVPISNHLYFYWYRQILGQKVEFLVSFYNNEISEKSEIFDDQFSVERPDGSNFTLKIRSTKLEDSAMYFCASSLDSNTEAFFGQGTRLTVV.

The V gene is TRBV11-2, the J gene TRBJ2-7; D is possibly TRBD2 (7 bases). This CDR3 has 15 residues. Per the germline V gene, CDR1 is SGHAT and CDR2 is FQNNGV. V was trimmed by 1 base and J by 4 bases, leaving 14 bases between them. CDR3 coding DNA: TGTGCCAGCAGCTTAGGGGCGGGGGCGTCATACGAGCAGTACTTC. This encodes CASSLGAGASYEQYF.

V is TRBV27 and J is TRBJ2-1, with D perhaps given as TRBD1 or TRBD2 (5 bases each). CDR3 length: 14 amino acids. Germline lookup yields CDR1 MNHEY and CDR2 SMNVEV (reference sequence). V was pared by 6 bases and J by 0 bases, with 9 bases between. The CDR3 sequence is CASRGPGSYNEQFF. CDR3 in DNA: TGTGCCAGCAGGGGACCCGGCTCCTACAATGAGCAGTTCTTC.

V usage is TRBV15 and J usage is TRBJ1-1, with a weak D call TRBD1 (6 bases). The V end lost 5 bases, the J end lost 11 bases, and 15 bases lay between the germline ends. There are 12 residues in the CDR3. Germline V lookup: CDR1 LNHNV, CDR2 YYDKDF (reference sequence). CDR3 amino acids: CATSFARGRAFF. DNA of the CDR3: TGTGCCACCAGCTTCGCCAGGGGACGCGCTTTCTTT.

The V gene is TRBV9, the J gene TRBJ1-2; D is unresolved. Germline V gene data show CDR1 as SGDLS and CDR2 as YYNGEE. The CDR3 has 16 amino acids. Trimming cost V 2 bases and J 5 bases, with 19 bases left between them. CDR3 amino acids: CASSVSSDSPWYGYTF. Here the CDR3 DNA reads TGTGCCAGCAGCGTCAGTAGTGACTCCCCTTGGTATGGCTACACCTTC.

V and J are TRBV5-1 and TRBJ1-6; D uncertain. The V gene lost 4 bases and the J gene lost 5 bases, with 13 bases spanning the gap. CDR1 and CDR2 (germline): SGHRS, YFSETQ. This CDR3 comprises 15 residues. The CDR3 sequence: CASSSGSLNNSPLHF. In nucleotides, the CDR3 is TGCGCCAGCAGCAGCGGGTCTCTTAATAATTCACCCCTCCACTTT.

J is TRBJ1-3 and V is TRBV7-3; possible D gene TRBD1, 5 bases. V was shortened by 4 bases and J by 7 bases, with 11 bases between the two germline ends. The CDR3 totals 13 residues. Germline V lookup: CDR1 SGHTA, CDR2 FQGTGA. The CDR3 region is CASSSGPQNTIYF. CDR3 nucleotide sequence: TGTGCCAGCAGCTCGGGACCGCAGAACACCATATATTTT.

By share, this clone counts as large (0.1 to 1%). The CDR3 protein is CATSGGLNSPLHF. In nucleotides, the CDR3 is TGTGCCACCTCAGGGGGGTTAAATTCACCCCTCCACTTT. The chain links TRBV19 to TRBJ1-6; 7 nucleotides match TRBD1. With 10 bases clipped from V and 7 bases from J, the junction kept 7 bases outside the gene matches. The CDR3 is 13 residues long. Per the germline V gene, CDR1 is LNHDA and CDR2 is SQIVND (reference sequence).

As DNA, the CDR3 is TGTGCCAGCACCTTAACGAACACCGGGGAGCTGTTTTTT. It codes for CASTLTNTGELFF. The chain combines TRBV2 with TRBJ2-2; no firm D call. CDR3 length: 13 amino acids. Germline assignment: CDR1 SNHLY and CDR2 FYNNEI. Trimming pared 7 bases from V and 0 bases from J, leaving 6 bases between.

In DNA, the CDR3 is TGCGCCAGCAGCCAGGCGGGATATGGCTACACCTTC. This codes for CASSQAGYGYTF. The V and J genes are TRBV4-1 and TRBJ1-2; no definite D call. The CDR3 covers 12 residues. CDR1 and CDR2 (germline): MGHRA, YSYEKL. The ends were cut back, 3 bases at V and 5 bases at J, with 7 bases in the middle.

The chain is built from TRBV5-6 and TRBJ1-2; D unresolved. Trimming shortened V by 7 bases and J by 2 bases, and 9 bases separated the two germline ends. Germline assignment: CDR1 SGHDT and CDR2 YYEEEE. The length of the CDR3 is 12 residues. This chain's CDR3 is CASGVTNYGYTF. CDR3 DNA: TGTGCCAGCGGGGTCACCAACTATGGCTACACCTTC.

The rearrangement uses TRBV6-1 and TRBJ2-3; 7 bases are shared with TRBD2. V was clipped by 6 bases and J by 6 bases; unmatched bases: 6. The CDR3 totals 13 residues. The germline CDR1 and CDR2 sequences are MNHNS and SASEGT. CDR3 DNA sequence: TGTGCCAGCAGGGCTAGCGGCCCTGATACGCAGTATTTT. Translation gives CASRASGPDTQYF.

This clone was seen only once. The genes are TRBV29-1 and TRBJ2-2, with TRBD2 identical over 7 bases. After removal of 4 bases from V and 6 bases from J, the junction contained 2 bases not matched to a gene. CDR1 and CDR2 (germline): SQVTM, ANQGSEA. The CDR3 runs 12 residues. CDR3 sequence: CSVGAGAGELFF. CDR3 DNA sequence: TGCAGCGTTGGGGCGGGGGCCGGGGAGCTGTTTTTT.

The chain is built from TRBV7-9 and TRBJ1-4, with D possibly TRBD1 on 6 matching bases. This CDR3 region has 14 residues. With 1 base removed from V and 11 bases from J, the gap between germline ends came to 14 bases. The V gene's germline CDR1 is SEHNR and CDR2 FQNEAQ (reference sequence). The CDR3 bases are TGTGCCAGCAGCTTAGGAGGGGGGCCTCGGAAACTGTTTTTT. This sequence encodes CASSLGGGPRKLFF.

This chain connects TRBV30 to TRBJ1-4, with D unresolved. CDR1 and CDR2 (germline): GTSNPN, SVGIG (reference sequence). The CDR3 runs 13 residues. Trimming took 0 bases from V and 8 from J, leaving 10 bases between them. DNA of the CDR3: TGTGCCTGGAGTGTACAGAGGACCGAAAAACTGTTTTTT. Translation: CAWSVQRTEKLFF.

The V gene is TRBV11-3, the J gene TRBJ2-1; 8 positions agree with TRBD2. Germline V lookup: CDR1 SGHNT, CDR2 YENEEA. The CDR3 is 19 residues long. V shed 0 bases, J shed 0 bases, and the junction held 10 bases outside the gene matches. The CDR3 region has the DNA TGTGCCAGCAGCTTAGATGAACCCACTAGCGGTCTCTCCTACAATGAGCAGTTCTTC. Translation gives CASSLDEPTSGLSYNEQFF. Supplemented by reference TRBV11-3 and TRBJ2-1, the full variable domain reads EAGVVQSPRYKIIEKKQPVAFWCNPISGHNTLYWYLQNLGQGPELLIRYENEEAVDDSQLPKDRFSAERLKGVDSTLKIQPAELGDSAVYLCASSLDEPTSGLSYNEQFFGPGTRLTVL.

The V gene is TRBV13, the J gene TRBJ1-2; D is unresolved. This CDR3 has 13 amino acids. V lost 5 bases and J 7 bases, leaving 14 bases between the germline ends. Germline CDR1 reads PRHDT; CDR2 reads FYEKMQ (reference sequence). CDR3 loop: CASSNKRVPGYTF. CDR3 DNA sequence: TGTGCCAGCAGCAATAAGAGGGTCCCTGGCTACACCTTC.